The source of this T cell receptor (beta chain) is a study of cytomegalovirus exposure and HLA in healthy donors. Study-wide results and limits: Most TCR sequences showed up rarely, but some public TCRs showed up in many donors.

The V end lost 0 bases, the J end lost 6 bases, and 12 bases lay between the germline ends. CDR3 length equals 16 residues. Germline V CDR1 and CDR2: MNHEY, SMNVEV (reference sequence). Libraries were prepared by immunoSEQ multiplex PCR; TCRdb keeps only in-frame clonotypes and omits some of them. The sample holds more than 250,000 clones, 90% seen once. As to this clone: Its antigen is unknown.

Sequencing used PBMCs. The TCR originated in a woman in her twenties or thirties in good health and CMV-seronegative. V is TRBV27 and J is TRBJ2-6; tentatively, D is TRBD1 or TRBD2 (6 bases each). The CDR3 loop is CASSLSGGVAANVLTF. As DNA, the CDR3 is TGTGCCAGCAGTTTATCCGGGGGCGTGGCGGCCAACGTCCTGACTTTC.